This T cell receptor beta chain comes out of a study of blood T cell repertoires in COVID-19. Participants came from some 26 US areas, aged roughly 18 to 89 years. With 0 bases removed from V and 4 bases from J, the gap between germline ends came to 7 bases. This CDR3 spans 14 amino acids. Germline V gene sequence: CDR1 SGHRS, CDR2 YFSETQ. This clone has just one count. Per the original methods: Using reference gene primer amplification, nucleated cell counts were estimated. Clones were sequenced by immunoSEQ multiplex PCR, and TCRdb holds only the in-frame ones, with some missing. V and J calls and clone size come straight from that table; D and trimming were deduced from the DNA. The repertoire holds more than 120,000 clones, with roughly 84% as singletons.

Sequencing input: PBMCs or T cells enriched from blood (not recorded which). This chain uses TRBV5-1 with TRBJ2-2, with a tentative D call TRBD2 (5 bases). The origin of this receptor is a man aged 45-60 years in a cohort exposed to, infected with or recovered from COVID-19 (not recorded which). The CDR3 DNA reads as TGCGCCAGCAGCTTGGGACGGGGCACCGGGGAGCTGTTTTTT. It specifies CASSLGRGTGELFF.